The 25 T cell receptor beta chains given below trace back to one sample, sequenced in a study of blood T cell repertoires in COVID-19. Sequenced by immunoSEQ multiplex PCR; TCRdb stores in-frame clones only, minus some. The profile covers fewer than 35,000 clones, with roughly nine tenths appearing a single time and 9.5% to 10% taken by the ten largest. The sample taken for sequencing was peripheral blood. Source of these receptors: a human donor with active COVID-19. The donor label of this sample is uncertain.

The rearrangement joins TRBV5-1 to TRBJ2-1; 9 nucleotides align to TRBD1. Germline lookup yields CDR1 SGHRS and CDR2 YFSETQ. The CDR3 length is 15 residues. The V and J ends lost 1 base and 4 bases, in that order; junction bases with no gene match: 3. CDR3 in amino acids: CASSLRTGAYNEQFF. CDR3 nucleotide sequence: TGCGCCAGCAGCTTGAGGACAGGGGCATACAATGAGCAGTTCTTC.

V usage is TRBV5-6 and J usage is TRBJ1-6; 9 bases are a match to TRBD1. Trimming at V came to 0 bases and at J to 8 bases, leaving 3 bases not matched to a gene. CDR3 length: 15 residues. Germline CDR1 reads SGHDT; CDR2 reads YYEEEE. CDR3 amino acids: CASSLGTGVYSPLHF. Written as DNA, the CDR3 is TGTGCCAGCAGCTTGGGGACAGGGGTTTATTCACCCCTCCACTTT.

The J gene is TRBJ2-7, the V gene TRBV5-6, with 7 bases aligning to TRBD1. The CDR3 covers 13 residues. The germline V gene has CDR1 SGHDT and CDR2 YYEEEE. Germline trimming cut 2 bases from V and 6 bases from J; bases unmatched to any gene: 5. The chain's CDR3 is CASSFRDRSEQYF. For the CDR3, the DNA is TGTGCCAGCAGCTTCCGGGACAGATCCGAGCAGTACTTC.

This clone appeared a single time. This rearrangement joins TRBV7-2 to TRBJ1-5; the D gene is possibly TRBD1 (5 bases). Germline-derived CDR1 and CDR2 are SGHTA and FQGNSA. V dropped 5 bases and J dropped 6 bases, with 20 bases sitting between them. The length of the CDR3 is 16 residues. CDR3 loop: CASSLLGGAGTQPQHF. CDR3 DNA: TGTGCCAGCAGCCTTCTTGGCGGGGCGGGTACTCAGCCCCAGCATTTT.

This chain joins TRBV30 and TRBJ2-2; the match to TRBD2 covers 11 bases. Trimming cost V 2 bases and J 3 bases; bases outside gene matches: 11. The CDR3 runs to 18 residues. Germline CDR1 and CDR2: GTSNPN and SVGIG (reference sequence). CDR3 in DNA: TGTGCCTGGAGTCCTCCGGGACTAGCGGTTCCAGACACCGGGGAGCTGTTTTTT. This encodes CAWSPPGLAVPDTGELFF.

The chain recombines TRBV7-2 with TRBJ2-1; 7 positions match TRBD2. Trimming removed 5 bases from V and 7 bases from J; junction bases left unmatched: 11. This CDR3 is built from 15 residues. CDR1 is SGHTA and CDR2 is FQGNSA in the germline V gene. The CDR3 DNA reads TGTGCCAGCAGCCTTTCATGGGGGGGGTCGAATGAGCAGTTCTTC. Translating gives CASSLSWGGSNEQFF.

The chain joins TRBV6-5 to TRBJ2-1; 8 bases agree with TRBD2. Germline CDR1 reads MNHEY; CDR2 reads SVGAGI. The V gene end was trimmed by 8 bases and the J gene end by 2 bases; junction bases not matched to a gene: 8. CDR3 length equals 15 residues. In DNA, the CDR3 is TGTGCCAGCCCGGACGGGGGGGTTACCTACAATGAGCAGTTCTTC. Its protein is CASPDGGVTYNEQFF.

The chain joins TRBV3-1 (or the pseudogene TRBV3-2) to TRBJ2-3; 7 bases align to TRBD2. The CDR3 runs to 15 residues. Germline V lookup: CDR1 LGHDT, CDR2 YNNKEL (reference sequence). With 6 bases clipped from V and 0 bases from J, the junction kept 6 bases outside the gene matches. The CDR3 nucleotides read TGTGCCAGCAGTCCTAGCGGAATTAGCACAGATACGCAGTATTTT. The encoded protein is CASSPSGISTDTQYF.

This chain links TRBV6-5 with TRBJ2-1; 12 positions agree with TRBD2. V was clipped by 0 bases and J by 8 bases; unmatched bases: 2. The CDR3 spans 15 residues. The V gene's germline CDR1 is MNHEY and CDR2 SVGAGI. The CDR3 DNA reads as TGTGCCAGCAGTTACTCACTAGCGGGGGGCGATGAGCAGTTCTTC. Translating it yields CASSYSLAGGDEQFF.

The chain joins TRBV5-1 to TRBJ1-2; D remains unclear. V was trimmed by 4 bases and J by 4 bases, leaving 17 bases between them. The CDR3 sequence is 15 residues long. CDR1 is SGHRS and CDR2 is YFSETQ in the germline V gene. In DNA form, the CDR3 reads TGCGCCAGCAGCAGCGCCTTAGGTTGGAGCTATGGCTACACCTTC. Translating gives CASSSALGWSYGYTF. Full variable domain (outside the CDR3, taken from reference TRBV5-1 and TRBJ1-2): KAGVTQTPRYLIKTRGQQVTLSCSPISGHRSVSWYQQTPGQGLQFLFEYFSETQRNKGNFPGRFSGRQFSNSRSEMNVSTLELGDSALYLCASSSALGWSYGYTFGSGTRLTVV.

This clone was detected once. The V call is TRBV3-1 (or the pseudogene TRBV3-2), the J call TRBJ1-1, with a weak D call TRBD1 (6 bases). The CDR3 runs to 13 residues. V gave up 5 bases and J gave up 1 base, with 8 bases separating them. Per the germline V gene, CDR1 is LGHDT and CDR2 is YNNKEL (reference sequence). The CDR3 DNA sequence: TGTGCCAGCAGCACGGACAGGAACACTGAAGCTTTCTTT. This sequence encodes CASSTDRNTEAFF.

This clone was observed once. CDR3 protein: CASSQFEGGTGNQPQHF. In nucleotides, the CDR3 is TGCGCCAGCAGCCAATTCGAAGGGGGGACAGGGAATCAGCCCCAGCATTTT. This rearrangement joins TRBV4-1 to TRBJ1-5, with 9 bases matching TRBD1. Germline CDR1 and CDR2: MGHRA and YSYEKL. Losses at the gene ends were 2 bases for V and 4 bases for J; bases not matched to a gene: 9. The CDR3 covers 17 residues.

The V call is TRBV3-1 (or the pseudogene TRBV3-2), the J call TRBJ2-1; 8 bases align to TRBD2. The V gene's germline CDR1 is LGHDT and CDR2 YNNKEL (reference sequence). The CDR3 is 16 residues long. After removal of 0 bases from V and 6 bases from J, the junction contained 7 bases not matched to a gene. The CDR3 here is CASSQDRSGGPNEQFF. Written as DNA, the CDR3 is TGTGCCAGCAGCCAAGATAGGTCGGGGGGGCCCAATGAGCAGTTCTTC.

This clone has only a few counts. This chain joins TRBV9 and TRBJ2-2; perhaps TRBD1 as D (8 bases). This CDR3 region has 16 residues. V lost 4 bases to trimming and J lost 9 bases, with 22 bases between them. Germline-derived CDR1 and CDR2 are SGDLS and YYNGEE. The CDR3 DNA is TGTGCCAGCAGCACCAACAGGGGGGGCTTTGACCGGGAGCTGTTTTTT. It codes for CASSTNRGGFDRELFF.

The CDR3 spells CASSTGTSLLGGKYYEQYF. The CDR3 nucleotides read TGTGCCAGCAGCACCGGGACTAGCCTACTCGGGGGGAAATACTACGAGCAGTACTTC. The V gene is TRBV9, the J gene TRBJ2-7; 9 nucleotides agree with TRBD2. The V and J ends lost 4 bases and 3 bases, in that order; junction bases with no gene match: 20. This CDR3 has 19 amino acids. The germline CDR1 and CDR2 sequences are SGDLS and YYNGEE.

In DNA form, the CDR3 reads TGTGCCAGCACCTTGGGGCAGGGAGGCTATGGCTACACCTTC. The encoded protein is CASTLGQGGYGYTF. The chain joins TRBV28 to TRBJ1-2; D is possibly TRBD1 (5 bases). The V and J ends lost 7 bases and 4 bases respectively, with 16 bases between them. Per the germline V gene, CDR1 is MDHEN and CDR2 is SYDVKM. The CDR3 is 14 amino acids.

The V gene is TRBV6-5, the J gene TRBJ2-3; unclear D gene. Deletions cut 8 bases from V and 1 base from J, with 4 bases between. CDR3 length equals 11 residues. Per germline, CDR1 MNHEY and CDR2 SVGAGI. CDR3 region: CASGGTDTQYF. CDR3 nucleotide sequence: TGTGCCAGCGGAGGCACAGATACGCAGTATTTT.

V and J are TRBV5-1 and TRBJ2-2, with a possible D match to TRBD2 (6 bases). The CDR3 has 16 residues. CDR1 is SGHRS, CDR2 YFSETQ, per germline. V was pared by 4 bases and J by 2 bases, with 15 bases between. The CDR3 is CASSNFPGANTGELFF. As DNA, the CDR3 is TGCGCCAGCAGCAACTTTCCGGGAGCAAACACCGGGGAGCTGTTTTTT.

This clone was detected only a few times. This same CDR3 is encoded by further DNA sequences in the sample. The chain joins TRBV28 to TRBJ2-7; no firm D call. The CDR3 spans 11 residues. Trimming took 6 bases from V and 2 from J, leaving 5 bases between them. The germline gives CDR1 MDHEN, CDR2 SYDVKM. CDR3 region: CASSYTYEQYF. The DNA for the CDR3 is TGTGCCAGCAGCTATACCTACGAGCAGTACTTC.

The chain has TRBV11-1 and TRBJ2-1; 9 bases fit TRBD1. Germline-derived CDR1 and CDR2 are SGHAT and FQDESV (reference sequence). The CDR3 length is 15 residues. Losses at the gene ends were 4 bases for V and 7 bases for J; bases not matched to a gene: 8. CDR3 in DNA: TGTGCCAGCAGCTCGGACAGGGGAGGGATTAATGAGCAGTTCTTC. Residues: CASSSDRGGINEQFF.

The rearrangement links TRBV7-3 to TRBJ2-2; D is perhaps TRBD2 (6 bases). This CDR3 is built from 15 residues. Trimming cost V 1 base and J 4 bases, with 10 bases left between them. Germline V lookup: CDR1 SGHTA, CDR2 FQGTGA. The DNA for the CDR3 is TGTGCCAGCAGCTTAAATCTGGGAGGCACCGGGGAGCTGTTTTTT. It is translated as CASSLNLGGTGELFF.

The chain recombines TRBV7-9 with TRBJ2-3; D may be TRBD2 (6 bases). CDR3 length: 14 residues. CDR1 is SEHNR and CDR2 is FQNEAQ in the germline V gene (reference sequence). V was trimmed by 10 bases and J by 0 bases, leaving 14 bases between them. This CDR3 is CATPGGSSTDTQYF. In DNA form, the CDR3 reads TGTGCCACCCCTGGGGGGAGTAGCACAGATACGCAGTATTTT.

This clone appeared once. The CDR3 reads CASSLVLAGGSYEQYF. The CDR3 DNA is TGTGCCAGCAGCTTAGTCCTAGCGGGAGGCTCCTACGAGCAGTACTTC. The rearrangement uses TRBV11-2 and TRBJ2-7, with TRBD2 matching over 11 bases. Germline V gives CDR1 SGHAT, CDR2 FQNNGV. This CDR3 spans 16 amino acids. V lost 1 base, J lost 0 bases, and 2 bases stayed unmatched.

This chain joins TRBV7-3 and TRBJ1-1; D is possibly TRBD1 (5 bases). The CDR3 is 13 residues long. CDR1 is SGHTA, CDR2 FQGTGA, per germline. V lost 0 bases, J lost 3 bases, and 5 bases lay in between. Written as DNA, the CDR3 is TGTGCCAGCAGCTTAACAGGGGACACTGAAGCTTTCTTT. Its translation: CASSLTGDTEAFF.

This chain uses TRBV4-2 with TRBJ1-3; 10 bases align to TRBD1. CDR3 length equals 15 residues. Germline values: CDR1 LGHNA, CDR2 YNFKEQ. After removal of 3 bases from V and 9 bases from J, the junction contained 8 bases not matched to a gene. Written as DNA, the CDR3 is TGTGCCAGCAGCCAGGATGGACAGGGGGATGGCACCATATATTTT. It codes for CASSQDGQGDGTIYF.